Presented here are 19 T cell receptor beta chains from one specimen sequenced in a study of monozygotic twins with inflammatory bowel disease. TCRdb re-called the 5' RACE reads; every CDR3 protein appears as one record, without DNA. The sample totals around 210,000 distinct CDR3 sequences. Sequencing input: blood. The origin of the receptors is a human donor with ulcerative colitis or Crohn's disease, or a healthy co-twin of an affected twin (not recorded which).

The gene calls are TRBV15 and TRBJ2-3; absent DNA, TCRdb's TRBD2 call cannot be checked. CDR3 size: 15 residues. Looked up from germline, CDR1 is LNHNV and CDR2 is YYDKDF (reference sequence). The CDR3 protein is CATSRDPFEGYTQYF.

This sequence joins TRBV28 and TRBJ2-2. The CDR3 runs to 13 residues. From germline, CDR1 is MDHEN and CDR2 SYDVKM. The CDR3 loop is CAARSGNTGELFF.

The genes are TRBV6-5 and TRBJ1-2. The CDR3 runs 15 residues. Per germline, CDR1 MNHEY and CDR2 SVGAGI. Here the CDR3 reads CASSYSSYSNYGYTF.

This sequence joins TRBV6-5 and TRBJ1-6. Germline CDR1 is MNHEY and CDR2 is SVGAGI. CDR3 length: 13 amino acids. CDR3 region: CASSYTGNSPLHF.

The chain uses TRBV5-1 and TRBJ2-1; TCRdb's D gene call, TRBD1, goes unchecked for lack of DNA. CDR3 length: 13 amino acids. Germline V gene lookup returns CDR1 SGHRS and CDR2 YFSETQ. The CDR3 loop reads CASGQGIGNEQFF.

The chain combines TRBV24-1 with TRBJ2-2; the D gene TCRdb calls, TRBD1, cannot be checked with no DNA. CDR1 and CDR2 (germline): KGHDR, SFDVKD. The CDR3 extends over 16 amino acids. This CDR3 reads CATSESGTVNTGELFF.

The V and J genes are TRBV28 and TRBJ1-1. From germline, CDR1 is MDHEN and CDR2 SYDVKM. The CDR3 extends over 13 amino acids. The CDR3: CASISSVVVEAFF.

This sequence joins TRBV24-1 and TRBJ2-1. The CDR3 has 12 residues. In germline, CDR1 is KGHDR, CDR2 SFDVKD. CDR3 in amino acids: CATTSSYNEQFF.

The rearrangement uses TRBV5-1 and TRBJ2-2; TCRdb's D call of TRBD1 is untestable without DNA. CDR1 and CDR2 (germline): SGHRS, YFSETQ. The CDR3 is 14 residues long. The CDR3 spells CASSPGGHTGELFF.

The genes are TRBV29-1 and TRBJ1-2. The CDR3 is 14 residues long. Germline V lookup: CDR1 SQVTM, CDR2 ANQGSEA. The CDR3 loop reads CSVDSPRTSYGYTF.

The chain uses TRBV30 and TRBJ1-3; the TCRdb D gene call, TRBD1, has no DNA to confirm it. The germline CDR1 and CDR2 sequences are GTSNPN and SVGIG (reference sequence). The CDR3 is 14 amino acids. CDR3 amino acids: CAWRARVSGNTIYF.

The chain uses TRBV7-2 and TRBJ2-7. In germline, CDR1 is SGHTA, CDR2 FQGNSA. This CDR3 has 11 amino acids. CDR3 protein: CASTDLTLQYF.

The chain employs TRBV9 and TRBJ2-2; checking the TCRdb D call of TRBD2 is not possible without DNA. Germline V gene sequence: CDR1 SGDLS, CDR2 YYNGEE. The CDR3 extends over 16 amino acids. CDR3: CASSVFGGANTGELFF. The entire variable domain, with the rest obtained from reference TRBV9 and TRBJ2-2, is as follows: DSGVTQTPKHLITATGQRVTLRCSPRSGDLSVYWYQQSLDQGLQFLIQYYNGEERAKGNILERFSAQQFPDLHSELNLSSLELGDSALYFCASSVFGGANTGELFFGEGSRLTVL.

The gene calls are TRBV6-2 or TRBV6-3 and TRBJ2-1; TCRdb lists TRBD1, though no DNA is available to test this call. The CDR3 sequence is 15 residues long. Germline V gene sequence: CDR1 MNHEY, CDR2 SVGEGT. CDR3 loop: CASSPQGQGRNEQFF.

CDR3 region: CASSPLEDNQPQHF. This chain uses TRBV18 with TRBJ1-5. Germline assignment: CDR1 KGHSH and CDR2 LQKENI. The CDR3 runs to 14 residues.

The V call is TRBV3-1, the J call TRBJ2-7; TCRdb outputs TRBD1, but without DNA this stays unchecked. The CDR3 is 14 residues long. Germline V CDR1 and CDR2: LGHDT, YNNKEL (reference sequence). CDR3 protein: CASSAIAGVYEQYF.

This rearrangement joins TRBV24-1 to TRBJ2-1; the D gene TCRdb calls, TRBD2, cannot be checked with no DNA. The germline V gene has CDR1 KGHDR and CDR2 SFDVKD. CDR3 length: 14 amino acids. The chain's CDR3 is CATSDFTGVNEQFF.

V and J are TRBV4-3 and TRBJ1-2; TCRdb names TRBD1, which stays unverified in the absence of DNA. This CDR3 contains 15 residues. The V gene's germline CDR1 is LGHNA and CDR2 YSLEER. This chain's CDR3 is CASSQVQGARYGYTF.

The CDR3: CASSRGLGDEAFF. The chain is built from TRBV12-3 or TRBV12-4 and TRBJ1-1. CDR3 length equals 13 residues.